This TCR beta chain was sequenced during a study of T cells in localized non-small cell lung cancer. V gave up 1 base and J gave up 5 bases; unmatched junction bases: 8. Germline loops: CDR1 SGHTA, CDR2 FQGNSA. This CDR3 region has 16 residues. Assay used: immunoSEQ multiplex PCR; TCRdb lists only in-frame clones, some missing. Among tens of thousands of clones, approximately 86% were seen once, and the ten largest hold roughly 3.6%. This receptor was obtained from a man aged 18-55 years with stage I lung adenocarcinoma. This rearrangement joins TRBV7-2 to TRBJ2-5, with 9 bases aligning to TRBD1. Sample: peripheral blood, taken before any cancer treatment. The CDR3 sequence is CASSLVAQGAGETQYF. DNA for the CDR3: TGTGCCAGCAGCTTAGTAGCACAGGGGGCGGGGGAGACCCAGTACTTC.